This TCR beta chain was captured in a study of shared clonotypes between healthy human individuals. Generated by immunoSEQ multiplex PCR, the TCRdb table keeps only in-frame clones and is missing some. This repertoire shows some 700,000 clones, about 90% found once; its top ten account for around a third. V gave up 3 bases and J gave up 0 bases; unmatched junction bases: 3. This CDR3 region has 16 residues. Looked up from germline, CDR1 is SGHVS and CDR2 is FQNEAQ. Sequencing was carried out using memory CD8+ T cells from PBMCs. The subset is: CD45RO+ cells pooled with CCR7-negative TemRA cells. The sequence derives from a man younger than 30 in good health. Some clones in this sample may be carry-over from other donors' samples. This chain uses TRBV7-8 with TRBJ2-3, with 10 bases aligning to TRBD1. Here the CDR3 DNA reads TGTGCCAGCAGCTTCTTGGGACAGGGGAGCACAGATACGCAGTATTTT. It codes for CASSFLGQGSTDTQYF.